The T cell receptor beta chain under discussion was sequenced for a study of blood T cell repertoires in COVID-19 (dated by TCRdb to the early 2020s). For the wider study: Samples from collaborators originated in the United States, Italy and Spain and spanned both the acute and convalescent phases of COVID-19. The dataset comprised deeply sampled blood TCRbeta repertoires from subjects exposed to, actively infected with, or recovered from COVID-19. The samples were drawn from two sources: the first 160 participants of the ongoing ImmuneRACE study, and 1,000 to 1,500 subjects contributed by 6 global collaborators. Nearly every sample came with metadata listing a de-identified subject ID, COVID-19 status, age in years and sex. Where HLA class I and class II types were available, the types were taken from metadata supplied by the sample provider, not from assay-based typing. The repertoires were made available in a free public database intended to serve as a resource for research on the immune response to SARS-CoV-2. The material from the prospective study consisted of cDNA or gDNA derived from T cells, B-cell-depleted T cells, or PBMCs.

On this clone: There is no known antigen for this receptor. There are no base qualities to consult, and no much larger clone falls within one base.

TCRbeta CDR3 regions were amplified from genomic DNA by means of the immunoSEQ Assay, a bias-controlled multiplex PCR. On the study's bioinformatics: Within the assay, amplification of reference gene primers was used to estimate how many nucleated cells each sample contained. To quantify the absolute abundance of each unique TCRbeta CDR3 rearrangement, sequence reads were collapsed and filtered. For each sample, productive Simpson clonality was calculated as the square root of Simpson's diversity index across productive rearrangements. What TCRdb holds here is the immuneACCESS table cut down to in-frame rearrangements. Part of the clones is not present; checked against another copy, under half of the missing clones reflect an unresolved V gene, and the others are unexplained. Clone size and V and J calls were adopted from that table, with D and trimming inferred from the DNA. The sample table shows roughly 300,000 clones, and about four fifths are seen once. Together, the top ten hold roughly 10% of the sample.

Another Seattle source contributed samples from volunteer blood donors who had recovered from COVID-19. The collaborating institutions used their own protocols to collect whole blood in K2EDTA tubes. For TCRbeta analysis, collaborators shipped samples in one of three forms: frozen whole blood, isolated PBMCs, or DNA extracted from either of those sample types. The CDR3 runs 15 residues from the cysteine to the phenylalanine. CDR3 DNA is the only sequence kept; it has 45 bases, read in frame from the first base. The V end loses 6 bases and the J end loses 0 bases, and a stretch of 13 bases separates them. The germline V gene gives CDR1 as MNHEY and CDR2 as SVGEGT. General study outcomes and caveats: How much clinical and demographic metadata was included differed by source and by participant, and the metadata was provided uncurated.

The chain was built from TRBV6-2 or TRBV6-3 and TRBJ2-3; a tentative D call is TRBD2 (6 bases match). The sequence was collected from a woman aged 45-59 years who had recovered from COVID-19. Source material: peripheral blood. The sequenced DNA: TGTGCCAGCAGCCGAGGAGGGACTAGCACAGATACGCAGTATTTT. It specifies CASSRGGTSTDTQYF.